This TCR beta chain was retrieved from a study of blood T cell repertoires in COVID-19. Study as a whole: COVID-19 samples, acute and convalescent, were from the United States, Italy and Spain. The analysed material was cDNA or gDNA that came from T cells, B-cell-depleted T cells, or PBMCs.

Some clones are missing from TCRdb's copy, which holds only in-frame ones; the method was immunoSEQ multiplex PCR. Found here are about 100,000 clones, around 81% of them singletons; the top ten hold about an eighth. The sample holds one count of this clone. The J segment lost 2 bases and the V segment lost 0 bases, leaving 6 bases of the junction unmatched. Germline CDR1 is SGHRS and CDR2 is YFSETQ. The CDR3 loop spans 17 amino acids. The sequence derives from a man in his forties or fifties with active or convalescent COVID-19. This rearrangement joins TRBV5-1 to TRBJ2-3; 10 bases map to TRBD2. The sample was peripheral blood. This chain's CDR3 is CASSLEASGSVTDTQYF. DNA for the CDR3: TGCGCCAGCAGCTTGGAGGCTAGCGGGAGCGTCACAGATACGCAGTATTTT.